The next 10 T cell receptor beta chains were all read from a single sample in a study of blood T cell repertoires in COVID-19. Profiled with immunoSEQ multiplex PCR; TCRdb holds only in-frame clones, not every one. This sample has 110,000 to 150,000 clones, with 60% to 85% found just once. Sequencing used peripheral blood. The receptors stem from a man aged 50 or older with active or convalescent COVID-19.

The chain joins TRBV19 to TRBJ2-2; perhaps TRBD2 as D (5 bases). Per the germline V gene, CDR1 is LNHDA and CDR2 is SQIVND (reference sequence). V gave up 7 bases and J gave up 5 bases, with 14 bases separating them. The CDR3 extends over 14 amino acids. The chain's CDR3 is CASKGRVETGELFF. The DNA for the CDR3 is TGTGCCAGTAAAGGGCGGGTCGAGACCGGGGAGCTGTTTTTT.

The J gene is TRBJ1-1, the V gene TRBV3-1 (or the pseudogene TRBV3-2); TRBD1 aligns across 7 bases. Germline CDR1 reads LGHDT; CDR2 reads YNNKEL (reference sequence). Trimming at V came to 6 bases and at J to 6 bases, leaving 7 bases not matched to a gene. The CDR3 totals 13 residues. CDR3 amino acids: CASRRQGRAEAFF. The CDR3 DNA reads as TGTGCCAGCAGGCGACAGGGAAGGGCTGAAGCTTTCTTT.

The chain combines TRBV5-8 with TRBJ1-5; maybe TRBD1 (6 bases). Germline CDR1 and CDR2: SGHTS and YDEGEE. V was shortened by 4 bases and J by 0 bases, with 8 bases between the two germline ends. The CDR3 has 14 residues. CDR3 nucleotides: TGTGCCAGCAGCGGGACATATAGCAATCAGCCCCAGCATTTT. Translated, it gives CASSGTYSNQPQHF.

CDR3 amino acids: CASSSQGLSDTQYF. The CDR3 DNA follows: TGTGCCAGCAGTTCCCAGGGGCTCTCAGATACGCAGTATTTT. The chain joins TRBV27 to TRBJ2-3, with TRBD1 as a possible D gene (6 bases). V lost 4 bases to trimming and J lost 4 bases, with 12 bases between them. The CDR3 extends over 14 amino acids. CDR1 is MNHEY, CDR2 SMNVEV, per germline (reference sequence).

This clone was found once. CDR3 DNA: TGTGCCATCAGTGAGTCGGAGGCCAGATATAATTCACCCCTCCACTTT. Translated: CAISESEARYNSPLHF. The V and J genes are TRBV10-3 and TRBJ1-6; D gene ambiguous. The CDR3 consists of 16 residues. V was cut by 0 bases and J by 4 bases, with 10 bases left in between. Germline V gives CDR1 ENHRY, CDR2 SYGVKD.

The rearrangement joins TRBV6-2 or TRBV6-3 to TRBJ2-7; the match to TRBD2 covers 10 bases. CDR1 is MNHEY, CDR2 SVGEGT, per germline. The CDR3 totals 15 residues. After removal of 5 bases from V and 1 base from J, the junction contained 5 bases not matched to a gene. As DNA, the CDR3 is TGTGCCAGCAGTACCCTAGCGGGAGCATCCTACGAGCAGTACTTC. The encoded protein is CASSTLAGASYEQYF.

The CDR3 loop is CASAPAPGVEQYF. The CDR3 coding sequence is TGCGCCAGCGCTCCCGCGCCCGGGGTCGAGCAGTACTTC. The chain combines TRBV10-1 with TRBJ2-7; D is possibly TRBD2 (5 bases). Looked up from germline, CDR1 is WNHNN and CDR2 is SYGVQD (reference sequence). The V end was cut by 8 bases, the J end by 6 bases, with 17 bases between. The CDR3 runs to 13 residues.

J is TRBJ2-1 and V is TRBV24-1, with 9 nucleotides matching TRBD1. The CDR3 has 17 residues. J gave up 9 bases and V 2 bases, and 13 bases lay outside the gene matches. Per the germline V gene, CDR1 is KGHDR and CDR2 is SFDVKD. The CDR3 reads CATSDSGAGQGRGEQFF. The CDR3 region has the DNA TGTGCCACCAGTGATTCTGGCGCGGGACAGGGTAGGGGTGAGCAGTTCTTC.

V gene TRBV5-1 combines with J gene TRBJ2-1; no clear D. Germline loops: CDR1 SGHRS, CDR2 YFSETQ. V was clipped by 4 bases and J by 9 bases, with 17 bases between them. CDR3 length: 14 amino acids. The CDR3 protein is CASSGIEPRGEQFF. CDR3 coding DNA: TGCGCCAGCAGCGGAATCGAACCGCGCGGTGAGCAGTTCTTC.

The chain has TRBV3-1 (or the pseudogene TRBV3-2) and TRBJ2-3; D gene ambiguous. V lost 8 bases to trimming and J lost 0 bases, with 9 bases between them. The CDR3 is 13 amino acids. Germline V gene lookup returns CDR1 LGHDT and CDR2 YNNKEL (reference sequence). The CDR3 DNA reads as TGTGCCAGCGGCGGTCCTAGCACAGATACGCAGTATTTT. This sequence encodes CASGGPSTDTQYF.